What follows are 32 T cell receptor beta chains derived from one specimen sequenced in a study of shared T cell receptors in the human thymus. TCRdb keeps only in-frame clones here, not all; method: immunoSEQ multiplex PCR. The top ten hold 0.008% to 0.011% of the sample, which has some 760,000 clones, approximately 85% seen once. The sample was also linked to a second study, of human thymus T cells.

The sequencing sample was made of thymocytes. The receptors derive from a girl under three years old with a congenital heart defect.

V gene TRBV10-3 combines with J gene TRBJ1-6, with D unclear. V lost 4 bases and J 7 bases, leaving 5 bases between the germline ends. CDR3 length equals 12 residues. Germline assignment: CDR1 ENHRY and CDR2 SYGVKD. The DNA of the CDR3 is TGTGCCATCAGTGGCCTAAATTCACCCCTCCACTTT. Translating gives CAISGLNSPLHF.

The rearrangement joins TRBV4-1 to TRBJ2-5; D is ambiguous. Germline V lookup: CDR1 MGHRA, CDR2 YSYEKL. The CDR3 totals 12 residues. Trimming took 2 bases from V and 7 from J, leaving 8 bases between them. CDR3 sequence: CASSQSSGTQYF. The CDR3 DNA is TGCGCCAGCAGCCAATCATCGGGGACCCAGTACTTC.

The CDR3 is CASSLARADQPQHF. The DNA of the CDR3 is TGTGCCAGCAGCTTAGCCAGGGCGGATCAGCCCCAGCATTTT. This chain connects TRBV7-2 to TRBJ1-5; weak D call: TRBD1 (5 bases). V gave up 0 bases and J gave up 5 bases, with 8 bases separating them. Germline lookup yields CDR1 SGHTA and CDR2 FQGNSA. This CDR3 has 14 residues.

This chain joins TRBV6-5 and TRBJ2-5; D possibly corresponds to TRBD1 (6 bases). The V and J ends lost 8 bases and 6 bases respectively, with 10 bases between them. Germline V lookup: CDR1 MNHEY, CDR2 SVGAGI. This CDR3 is built from 11 residues. The CDR3 sequence is CASGQGKTQYF. The CDR3 DNA reads TGTGCCAGCGGCCAGGGGAAGACCCAGTACTTC.

This sequence joins TRBV6-1 and TRBJ1-5; D may be TRBD1 (6 bases). CDR3 length: 16 residues. Germline lookup yields CDR1 MNHNS and CDR2 SASEGT. Trimming shortened V by 3 bases and J by 0 bases, and 12 bases separated the two germline ends. In nucleotides, the CDR3 is TGTGCCAGCAGTGAGGGTAGGGGGTATAGCAATCAGCCCCAGCATTTT. Protein sequence: CASSEGRGYSNQPQHF.

The CDR3 loop is CASSLSVSGNTIYF. The DNA of the CDR3 is TGTGCCAGCAGTTTATCGGTGTCAGGGAACACCATATATTTT. This chain joins TRBV27 and TRBJ1-3; D possibly corresponds to TRBD1 (5 bases). V was trimmed by 0 bases and J by 7 bases, leaving 10 bases between them. The CDR3 is made up of 14 amino acids. Germline V gene sequence: CDR1 MNHEY, CDR2 SMNVEV (reference sequence).

The V gene is TRBV5-5, the J gene TRBJ2-1; 8 bases line up with TRBD2. The germline V gene encodes CDR1 SGHKS and CDR2 YYEKEE (reference sequence). The J segment lost 6 bases and the V segment lost 1 base, leaving 12 bases of the junction unmatched. The CDR3 spans 17 residues. CDR3 region: CASSLCVWTSCVNEQFF. Written as DNA, the CDR3 is TGTGCCAGCAGCTTGTGTGTCTGGACTAGCTGTGTCAATGAGCAGTTCTTC.

The chain has TRBV27 and TRBJ2-3; 7 nucleotides match TRBD1. There are 17 residues in the CDR3. Germline CDR1 reads MNHEY; CDR2 reads SMNVEV (reference sequence). V lost 9 bases, J lost 0 bases, and 15 bases stayed unmatched. The CDR3 nucleotides are TGTGCCAGAAACCTAAATCAACAGGGGAATAGCACAGATACGCAGTATTTT. Translating gives CARNLNQQGNSTDTQYF.

V and J are TRBV10-1 and TRBJ2-7; D perhaps matches TRBD2 (6 bases). Germline CDR1 is WNHNN and CDR2 is SYGVQD (reference sequence). This CDR3 is built from 15 residues. V lost 3 bases and J lost 5, with 17 bases in between. CDR3: CASSEGPGVKNEQYF. The DNA for the CDR3 is TGCGCCAGCAGTGAAGGTCCGGGGGTAAAAAACGAGCAGTACTTC.

The rearrangement joins TRBV28 to TRBJ1-3; D is ambiguous. Germline CDR1 reads MDHEN; CDR2 reads SYDVKM. The CDR3 runs 14 residues. Trimming removed 4 bases from V and 0 bases from J, with 7 bases in between. The CDR3 loop is CASSSRHSGNTIYF. The CDR3, as DNA: TGTGCCAGCAGTTCGCGTCACTCTGGAAACACCATATATTTT.

The rearrangement uses TRBV6-5 and TRBJ1-1; TRBD1 aligns across 7 bases. The CDR3 consists of 15 residues. The V gene's germline CDR1 is MNHEY and CDR2 SVGAGI. V lost 5 bases and J lost 3; bases outside the gene matches: 9. CDR3 in amino acids: CASSAKGAGDTEAFF. For the CDR3, the DNA is TGTGCCAGCAGTGCGAAGGGGGCTGGAGACACTGAAGCTTTCTTT.

This clone appeared once. J is TRBJ2-4 and V is TRBV12-5, with a weak D call TRBD1 (8 bases). The germline V gene has CDR1 LGHNT and CDR2 FRNRAP. Trimming took off 0 bases at V and 1 base at J, with 10 bases between the two ends. The CDR3 loop spans 16 amino acids. The CDR3: CASGLVQGGAKNIQYF. The DNA for the CDR3 is TGTGCTAGTGGTTTGGTACAGGGGGGGGCCAAAAACATTCAGTACTTC. The full variable domain, its missing parts supplied by reference TRBV12-5 and TRBJ2-4, is DARVTQTPRHKVTEMGQEVTMRCQPILGHNTVFWYRQTMMQGLELLAYFRNRAPLDDSGMPKDRFSAEMPDATLATLKIQPSEPRDSAVYFCASGLVQGGAKNIQYFGAGTRLSVL.

This clone came up once. This chain uses TRBV25-1 with TRBJ2-5, with no clear D. Germline V gives CDR1 MGHDK, CDR2 SYGVNS. Trimming left V 2 bases short and J 7 bases short, with 17 bases between. The CDR3 contains 15 residues. CDR3 sequence reads: CASSETIRIPGTQYF. CDR3 sequence (DNA): TGTGCCAGCAGTGAAACGATCCGGATCCCGGGGACCCAGTACTTC.

This sequence joins TRBV6-5 and TRBJ1-3; D remains ambiguous. The CDR3 sequence is 15 residues long. The V and J ends lost 6 bases and 0 bases respectively, with 12 bases between them. Per germline, CDR1 MNHEY and CDR2 SVGAGI. The CDR3 region has the DNA TGTGCCAGCAGGCTACAGTGGGCCTCTGGAAACACCATATATTTT. This codes for CASRLQWASGNTIYF.

The rearrangement uses TRBV6-5 and TRBJ1-5; D uncertain. Germline V CDR1 and CDR2: MNHEY, SVGAGI. With 2 bases removed from V and 4 bases from J, the gap between germline ends came to 15 bases. The CDR3 runs 16 residues. This CDR3 reads CASSYRWFEGNQPQHF. In DNA, the CDR3 is TGTGCCAGCAGTTACCGGTGGTTCGAGGGTAATCAGCCCCAGCATTTT.

This clone was found once. The V call is TRBV18, the J call TRBJ2-6; D is possibly TRBD2 (5 bases). The CDR3 has 15 residues. Per germline, CDR1 KGHSH and CDR2 LQKENI. V was pared by 0 bases and J by 4 bases, with 7 bases between. Here the CDR3 reads CASSPPRGGANVLTF. The CDR3 DNA reads TGTGCCAGCTCACCACCCCGAGGGGGGGCCAACGTCCTGACTTTC. The variable domain in full, with the rest retrieved from reference TRBV18 and TRBJ2-6, is NAGVMQNPRHLVRRRGQEARLRCSPMKGHSHVYWYRQLPEEGLKFMVYLQKENIIDESGMPKERFSAEFPKEGPSILRIQQVVRGDSAAYFCASSPPRGGANVLTFGAGSRLTVL.

J is TRBJ2-1 and V is TRBV6-5, with TRBD2 as a possible D gene (6 bases). Per germline, CDR1 MNHEY and CDR2 SVGAGI. This CDR3 has 15 residues. With 5 bases removed from V and 6 bases from J, the gap between germline ends came to 17 bases. This CDR3 is CASSGNGGSGNEQFF. In DNA form, the CDR3 reads TGTGCCAGCAGTGGAAACGGGGGATCGGGCAATGAGCAGTTCTTC.

The chain couples TRBV15 to TRBJ2-7, with 7 positions matching TRBD1. CDR1 is LNHNV, CDR2 YYDKDF, per germline (reference sequence). The J segment lost 7 bases and the V segment lost 4 bases, leaving 7 bases of the junction unmatched. The CDR3 covers 13 residues. The CDR3 region has the DNA TGTGCCACCAGCAAACCTCCCAGGGGGGAGCAGTACTTC. Protein: CATSKPPRGEQYF.

This clone has more than one count but fewer than ten. The CDR3 is CASSRTEPSNYGYTF. The CDR3 DNA is TGTGCCAGCAGCAGGACAGAGCCTTCTAACTATGGCTACACCTTC. The V call is TRBV6-5, the J call TRBJ1-2; D is perhaps TRBD1 (6 bases). Germline V lookup: CDR1 MNHEY, CDR2 SVGAGI. The CDR3 length is 15 residues. V was clipped by 6 bases and J by 0 bases, with 14 bases between them.

The rearrangement joins TRBV6-1 to TRBJ1-1; the D gene is possibly TRBD1 (6 bases). The CDR3 has 17 residues. In germline, CDR1 is MNHNS, CDR2 SASEGT. Trimming took off 2 bases at V and 3 bases at J, with 19 bases between the two ends. The CDR3 region is CASSELIQTGEYTEAFF. Written as DNA, the CDR3 is TGTGCCAGCAGTGAACTTATCCAGACAGGAGAGTACACTGAAGCTTTCTTT.

The chain combines TRBV6-1 with TRBJ1-2; D call uncertain. The CDR3 length is 13 residues. Germline V gene data show CDR1 as MNHNS and CDR2 as SASEGT. Trimming pared 8 bases from V and 4 bases from J, leaving 14 bases between. Here the CDR3 reads CASRSDGSYGYTF. CDR3 coding DNA: TGTGCCAGCCGGAGCGACGGGTCCTATGGCTACACCTTC.

This chain links TRBV4-3 with TRBJ1-6; D perhaps matches TRBD1 (5 bases). Deletions cut 0 bases from V and 10 bases from J, with 13 bases between. CDR1 is LGHNA, CDR2 YSLEER, per germline. The CDR3 sequence is 15 residues long. The CDR3: CASSQDWGEGSPLHF. For the CDR3, the DNA is TGCGCCAGCAGCCAAGATTGGGGGGAAGGCTCACCCCTCCACTTT.

V and J are TRBV11-2 and TRBJ1-1; no reliable D call. CDR3 length: 11 residues. Trimming took 5 bases from V and 5 from J, leaving 6 bases between them. The germline gives CDR1 SGHAT, CDR2 FQNNGV. CDR3: CASSTATEAFF. CDR3 coding DNA: TGTGCCAGCAGCACAGCAACTGAAGCTTTCTTT.

Here the CDR3 DNA reads TGTGCCAGCAGTCCCCCCAGGAACACTGAAGCTTTCTTT. Amino acids: CASSPPRNTEAFF. The chain is built from TRBV28 and TRBJ1-1; D ambiguous. Germline assignment: CDR1 MDHEN and CDR2 SYDVKM. The CDR3 consists of 13 residues. V was cut by 5 bases and J by 1 base, with 8 bases left in between.

The chain joins TRBV6-1 to TRBJ1-4; D may be TRBD1 (6 bases). CDR3 length: 18 residues. Germline CDR1 is MNHNS and CDR2 is SASEGT. Trimming removed 4 bases at V and 2 bases at J, with 20 bases between. The CDR3 coding sequence is TGTGCCAGCAGTGGCCCTTGGGGGGGGCGAGGCACTAATGAAAAACTGTTTTTT. It yields the protein CASSGPWGGRGTNEKLFF.

CDR3 nucleotide sequence: TGCAGTGCGGCGGGGCAAGAGACCCAGTACTTC. It specifies CSAAGQETQYF. The chain carries TRBV20-1 and TRBJ2-5, with a weak D call TRBD2 (6 bases). V was trimmed by 6 bases and J by 2 bases, leaving 7 bases between them. The CDR3 consists of 11 residues. CDR1 and CDR2 (germline): DFQATT, SNEGSKA (reference sequence).

This clone was found once. CDR3 residues: CASLAGLGTQYF. CDR3 in DNA: TGTGCCAGCCTCGCAGGTTTGGGTACGCAGTATTTT. The chain employs TRBV7-9 and TRBJ2-3; D not resolved. Trimming removed 8 bases at V and 8 bases at J, with 14 bases between. The V gene's germline CDR1 is SEHNR and CDR2 FQNEAQ (reference sequence). The CDR3 spans 12 residues.

The chain combines TRBV28 with TRBJ1-1; 10 bases are shared with TRBD1. The CDR3 extends over 17 amino acids. Germline values: CDR1 MDHEN, CDR2 SYDVKM. V was pared by 6 bases and J by 5 bases, with 15 bases of the junction left unmatched. The CDR3 region is CASRGPGQGPPRTEAFF. The CDR3 region has the DNA TGTGCCAGCAGGGGACCGGGACAGGGGCCCCCGAGGACTGAAGCTTTCTTT.

The rearrangement uses TRBV6-1 and TRBJ1-2, with TRBD1 matching over 10 bases. Losses at the gene ends were 4 bases for V and 7 bases for J; bases not matched to a gene: 6. Germline V gene sequence: CDR1 MNHNS, CDR2 SASEGT. The CDR3 sequence is 14 residues long. CDR3 region: CASSVTGGVCGYTF. CDR3 DNA sequence: TGTGCCAGCAGTGTGACAGGGGGCGTTTGTGGCTACACCTTC.

CDR3 amino acids: CASSYAGPRETEAFF. CDR3 in DNA: TGTGCCAGCAGTTACGCGGGTCCCCGGGAGACTGAAGCTTTCTTT. The gene calls are TRBV6-6 and TRBJ1-1; D is unresolved. The V end was cut by 2 bases, the J end by 5 bases, with 15 bases between. Germline CDR1 is MNHNY and CDR2 is SVGAGI (reference sequence). There are 15 residues in the CDR3.

V is TRBV28 and J is TRBJ2-1, with 8 bases that match TRBD1. V lost 2 bases to trimming and J lost 5 bases; unmatched junction nucleotides: 5. This CDR3 region has 15 residues. Germline V gene data show CDR1 as MDHEN and CDR2 as SYDVKM. CDR3 bases: TGTGCCAGCAGTTTAGAGGACAGGGAAGACAATGAGCAGTTCTTC. Translation: CASSLEDREDNEQFF.

J is TRBJ1-5 and V is TRBV5-5; maybe TRBD1 (5 bases). There are 15 residues in the CDR3. CDR1 is SGHKS, CDR2 YYEKEE, per germline (reference sequence). V was clipped by 3 bases and J by 6 bases, with 16 bases between them. CDR3 loop: CASSYGEGMGQPQHF. CDR3 bases: TGTGCCAGCAGCTACGGGGAGGGGATGGGTCAGCCCCAGCATTTT.